This record looks at one T cell receptor beta chain sequence and its context. The antigen remains undetermined. Sequenced by immunoSEQ multiplex PCR; TCRdb stores in-frame clones only, minus some. In the table there are fewer than 30,000 clones, roughly 88% of which are singletons. Germline loops: CDR1 MNHEY, CDR2 SVGAGI. CDR3 length equals 14 residues. Trimming took 2 bases from V and 4 from J, leaving 11 bases between them. The source of the sample is a study of T cells in localized non-small cell lung cancer. General study findings and limits: Higher adjacent-lung clonality was associated with shorter survival. Turning up in adjacent lung were a median around 60 of the top 100 tumor clones.

The sample here was peripheral blood, taken before any cancer treatment. V gene TRBV6-5 combines with J gene TRBJ1-2; possible D gene TRBD1, 5 bases. The TCR sequence derives from a woman aged 40-69 years with stage I lung adenocarcinoma. The CDR3 sequence is CASSYGGTIYGYTF. The CDR3 DNA is TGTGCCAGCAGTTACGGGGGGACTATCTATGGCTACACCTTC.